This T cell receptor beta chain was identified during a study of T cell changes during pregnancy in multiple sclerosis. CDR3 length: 14 amino acids. Trimming cost V 4 bases and J 5 bases; bases outside gene matches: 3. CDR1 is MNHNY and CDR2 is SVGAGI in the germline V gene (reference sequence). Sequenced by immunoSEQ multiplex PCR; TCRdb stores in-frame clones only, minus some. In the table there are tens of thousands of clones, under 95% of which are singletons. The V and J genes are TRBV6-6 and TRBJ2-7, with 12 bases identical to TRBD1. The specimen comprised CD4+ T cells from peripheral blood mononuclear cells, sampled in the third trimester of pregnancy. The origin of this receptor is a female donor in good health, enrolled as a control in a pregnancy study. CDR3 DNA: TGTGCCAGCAGTTGGGGACAGGGGGCCCACGAGCAGTACTTC. Translated, it gives CASSWGQGAHEQYF.